A selection of T cell receptor beta chains follows, all from one sample in a study of blood T cell repertoires in COVID-19. Clones were read by immunoSEQ multiplex PCR, and TCRdb kept only the in-frame ones, dropping some. The sample holds just under 45,000 clones; roughly 90% are singletons and the top ten take around 25%. Input material: peripheral blood. Source of these receptors: a woman of 80 years or more in a cohort sampled during active or convalescent COVID-19. Each CDR3 is given with its conserved first and last residue. Each record gives: V gene, D gene, J gene, clone size, CDR3 protein, CDR3 DNA. D genes are given only for firm matches. The size of a clone is reported for some rows only, either as once, few or many, or as a class for expanded clones.

v_call: TRBV2; d_call: TRBD1; j_call: TRBJ2-7; clone_size: -; cdr3_aa: CASTGGQVSYEQYF; cdr3_nt: TGTGCCAGCACCGGGGGACAGGTCTCCTACGAGCAGTACTTC
v_call: TRBV5-5; d_call: TRBD2; j_call: TRBJ2-7; clone_size: few; cdr3_aa: CASTPGGILTYEQYF; cdr3_nt: TGTGCCAGCACTCCGGGGGGTATCTTAACCTACGAGCAGTACTTC
v_call: TRBV2; d_call: -; j_call: TRBJ2-7; clone_size: -; cdr3_aa: CASSPYYEQYF; cdr3_nt: TGTGCCAGCAGCCCCTACTACGAGCAGTACTTC
v_call: TRBV5-1; d_call: TRBD1; j_call: TRBJ1-2; clone_size: few; cdr3_aa: CASSPDRAGVYGYTF; cdr3_nt: TGCGCCAGCAGCCCGGACAGGGCTGGGGTCTATGGCTACACCTTC
v_call: TRBV6-2/TRBV6-3; d_call: -; j_call: TRBJ1-5; clone_size: once; cdr3_aa: CASSQPNSGNQPQHF; cdr3_nt: TGTGCCAGCAGTCAACCAAACTCGGGAAATCAGCCCCAGCATTTT
v_call: TRBV10-3; d_call: -; j_call: TRBJ2-3; clone_size: -; cdr3_aa: CAIKEGSTDTQYF; cdr3_nt: TGTGCCATCAAAGAGGGAAGCACAGATACGCAGTATTTT
v_call: TRBV27; d_call: TRBD2; j_call: TRBJ2-5; clone_size: -; cdr3_aa: CASSRGGTGGYQETQYF; cdr3_nt: TGTGCCAGCAGCCGCGGGGGGACGGGTGGGTACCAAGAGACCCAGTACTTC
v_call: TRBV7-9; d_call: TRBD2; j_call: TRBJ2-3; clone_size: -; cdr3_aa: CASSLRLAETDTQYF; cdr3_nt: TGTGCCAGCAGCTTAAGACTAGCGGAAACAGATACGCAGTATTTT
v_call: TRBV6-1; d_call: TRBD1; j_call: TRBJ2-6; clone_size: -; cdr3_aa: CASSGKTGAGANVLTF; cdr3_nt: TGTGCCAGCAGTGGAAAAACAGGGGCTGGGGCCAACGTCCTGACTTTC
v_call: TRBV7-8; d_call: TRBD1; j_call: TRBJ1-2; clone_size: -; cdr3_aa: CASSRDSSYGYTF; cdr3_nt: TGTGCCAGCAGCCGGGACAGCTCCTATGGCTACACCTTC
v_call: TRBV9; d_call: TRBD1; j_call: TRBJ2-7; clone_size: -; cdr3_aa: CASSVAGTGEGEQYF; cdr3_nt: TGTGCCAGCAGCGTAGCTGGGACAGGGGAAGGCGAGCAGTACTTC
v_call: TRBV5-4; d_call: -; j_call: TRBJ2-7; clone_size: -; cdr3_aa: CASSRAGGGSYEQYF; cdr3_nt: TGTGCCAGCAGTCGAGCCGGGGGAGGTTCCTACGAGCAGTACTTC
v_call: TRBV27; d_call: TRBD1; j_call: TRBJ2-7; clone_size: -; cdr3_aa: CASRHTGGTNYEQYF; cdr3_nt: TGTGCCAGCAGACATACAGGGGGAACCAACTACGAGCAGTACTTC
v_call: TRBV6-5; d_call: -; j_call: TRBJ1-1; clone_size: -; cdr3_aa: CASLVRKFNTEAFF; cdr3_nt: TGTGCCAGCCTAGTTAGGAAATTTAACACTGAAGCTTTCTTT
v_call: TRBV18; d_call: -; j_call: TRBJ1-6; clone_size: -; cdr3_aa: CASSPSVNSPLHF; cdr3_nt: TGTGCCAGCTCACCTTCAGTGAATTCACCCCTCCACTTT
v_call: TRBV28; d_call: -; j_call: TRBJ1-1; clone_size: -; cdr3_aa: CASSPGGGMRTEAFF; cdr3_nt: TGTGCCAGCAGCCCTGGGGGGGGGATGCGGACTGAAGCTTTCTTT
v_call: TRBV2; d_call: -; j_call: TRBJ1-2; clone_size: -; cdr3_aa: CASSDRGYGYTF; cdr3_nt: TGTGCCAGCAGTGACAGGGGCTATGGCTACACCTTC
v_call: TRBV30; d_call: -; j_call: TRBJ2-7; clone_size: -; cdr3_aa: CAWSVSNEQYF; cdr3_nt: TGTGCCTGGAGTGTATCCAACGAGCAGTACTTC
v_call: TRBV5-6; d_call: TRBD1; j_call: TRBJ1-6; clone_size: once; cdr3_aa: CASSQDRVNSPLHF; cdr3_nt: TGTGCCAGCAGCCAGGACAGGGTTAATTCACCCCTCCACTTT
v_call: TRBV28; d_call: -; j_call: TRBJ1-1; clone_size: few; cdr3_aa: CASRGGGGTEAFF; cdr3_nt: TGTGCCAGCAGAGGGGGGGGTGGCACTGAAGCTTTCTTT
v_call: TRBV3-1/TRBV3-2; d_call: TRBD2; j_call: TRBJ2-5; clone_size: -; cdr3_aa: CASSPRTSGYQETQYF; cdr3_nt: TGTGCCAGCAGCCCAAGGACTAGCGGGTACCAAGAGACCCAGTACTTC
v_call: TRBV3-1/TRBV3-2; d_call: -; j_call: TRBJ1-5; clone_size: -; cdr3_aa: CASSPGVGDQPQHF; cdr3_nt: TGTGCCAGCAGCCCAGGGGTAGGGGATCAGCCCCAGCATTTT
v_call: TRBV27; d_call: -; j_call: TRBJ1-1; clone_size: -; cdr3_aa: CASSSWGGEGEAFF; cdr3_nt: TGTGCCAGCAGTTCTTGGGGGGGAGAGGGTGAAGCTTTCTTT
v_call: TRBV6-5; d_call: -; j_call: TRBJ1-6; clone_size: -; cdr3_aa: CASSYFTTGRNSPLHF; cdr3_nt: TGTGCCAGCAGTTACTTTACCACAGGGCGTAATTCACCCCTCCACTTT
v_call: TRBV12-3/TRBV12-4; d_call: TRBD1; j_call: TRBJ2-7; clone_size: -; cdr3_aa: CASSWDRNYEQYF; cdr3_nt: TGTGCCAGCAGTTGGGACAGGAACTACGAGCAGTACTTC
v_call: TRBV7-8; d_call: TRBD1; j_call: TRBJ1-3; clone_size: -; cdr3_aa: CASSPLRDRGIGNTIYF; cdr3_nt: TGTGCCAGCAGCCCCCTCCGCGACAGGGGTATAGGAAACACCATATATTTT
v_call: TRBV7-3; d_call: -; j_call: TRBJ1-1; clone_size: -; cdr3_aa: CASSPGVWENPNTEAFF; cdr3_nt: TGTGCCAGCAGCCCAGGGGTCTGGGAAAATCCGAACACTGAAGCTTTCTTT
v_call: TRBV10-3; d_call: -; j_call: TRBJ1-1; clone_size: once; cdr3_aa: CAISSSLGANGKAFF; cdr3_nt: TGTGCCATCAGTAGCTCTTTGGGGGCAAATGGAAAAGCTTTCTTT
v_call: TRBV7-3; d_call: -; j_call: TRBJ2-1; clone_size: -; cdr3_aa: CASSLMGGLREQFF; cdr3_nt: TGTGCCAGCAGCCTAATGGGGGGGCTAAGGGAGCAGTTCTTC
v_call: TRBV5-4; d_call: TRBD1; j_call: TRBJ2-3; clone_size: -; cdr3_aa: CASSRSGTGEDTQYF; cdr3_nt: TGTGCCAGCAGCCGATCCGGGACAGGGGAGGATACGCAGTATTTT
v_call: TRBV11-2; d_call: -; j_call: TRBJ2-7; clone_size: -; cdr3_aa: CASSFYAGAGDEQYF; cdr3_nt: TGTGCCAGCAGCTTCTACGCGGGGGCAGGGGACGAGCAGTACTTC
v_call: TRBV11-2; d_call: -; j_call: TRBJ2-7; clone_size: -; cdr3_aa: CASSLVQGSYEQYF; cdr3_nt: TGTGCCAGCAGCTTAGTACAGGGAAGCTACGAGCAGTACTTC
v_call: TRBV6-5; d_call: TRBD1; j_call: TRBJ2-3; clone_size: -; cdr3_aa: CASRPTGGDTQYF; cdr3_nt: TGTGCCAGCAGACCGACAGGGGGGGATACGCAGTATTTT
v_call: TRBV10-1; d_call: -; j_call: TRBJ2-5; clone_size: once; cdr3_aa: CASSEGTRETQYF; cdr3_nt: TGCGCCAGCAGTGAGGGGACTCGGGAGACCCAGTACTTC
v_call: TRBV7-9; d_call: -; j_call: TRBJ1-5; clone_size: -; cdr3_aa: CASSFLDQPQHF; cdr3_nt: TGTGCCAGCAGCTTCTTAGATCAGCCCCAGCATTTT
v_call: TRBV7-9; d_call: TRBD1; j_call: TRBJ2-1; clone_size: -; cdr3_aa: CASSLSSGTGFKQFF; cdr3_nt: TGTGCCAGCAGCTTAAGCAGCGGGACAGGGTTTAAGCAGTTCTTC
v_call: TRBV6-5; d_call: -; j_call: TRBJ2-5; clone_size: once; cdr3_aa: CAKSSGLQETQYF; cdr3_nt: TGTGCCAAGAGTAGCGGACTCCAAGAGACCCAGTACTTC
v_call: TRBV27; d_call: TRBD1; j_call: TRBJ1-2; clone_size: -; cdr3_aa: CASSSQGARGYTF; cdr3_nt: TGTGCCAGCAGTTCACAGGGGGCCCGAGGCTACACCTTC
v_call: TRBV6-6; d_call: TRBD1; j_call: TRBJ1-6; clone_size: -; cdr3_aa: CASSYSRGQGNSPLHF; cdr3_nt: TGTGCCAGCAGTTACTCGAGGGGACAGGGGAATTCACCCCTCCACTTT
v_call: TRBV9; d_call: -; j_call: TRBJ1-1; clone_size: -; cdr3_aa: CASSVNTLSTEAFF; cdr3_nt: TGTGCCAGCAGCGTAAACACCCTCTCCACTGAAGCTTTCTTT
v_call: TRBV13; d_call: -; j_call: TRBJ1-1; clone_size: once; cdr3_aa: CASSLGGGTEAFF; cdr3_nt: TGTGCCAGCAGCTTAGGCGGCGGCACTGAAGCTTTCTTT